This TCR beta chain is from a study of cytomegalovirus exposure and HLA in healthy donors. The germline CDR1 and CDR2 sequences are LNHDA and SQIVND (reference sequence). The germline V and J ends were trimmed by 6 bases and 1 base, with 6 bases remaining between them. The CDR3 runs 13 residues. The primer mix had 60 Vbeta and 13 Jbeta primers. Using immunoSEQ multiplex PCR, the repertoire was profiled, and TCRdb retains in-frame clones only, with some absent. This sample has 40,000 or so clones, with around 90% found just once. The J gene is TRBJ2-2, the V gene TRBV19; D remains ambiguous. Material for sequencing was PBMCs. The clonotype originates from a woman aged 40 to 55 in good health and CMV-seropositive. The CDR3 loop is CASRLLNTGELFF. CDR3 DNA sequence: TGTGCCAGTAGACTACTGAACACCGGGGAGCTGTTTTTT.